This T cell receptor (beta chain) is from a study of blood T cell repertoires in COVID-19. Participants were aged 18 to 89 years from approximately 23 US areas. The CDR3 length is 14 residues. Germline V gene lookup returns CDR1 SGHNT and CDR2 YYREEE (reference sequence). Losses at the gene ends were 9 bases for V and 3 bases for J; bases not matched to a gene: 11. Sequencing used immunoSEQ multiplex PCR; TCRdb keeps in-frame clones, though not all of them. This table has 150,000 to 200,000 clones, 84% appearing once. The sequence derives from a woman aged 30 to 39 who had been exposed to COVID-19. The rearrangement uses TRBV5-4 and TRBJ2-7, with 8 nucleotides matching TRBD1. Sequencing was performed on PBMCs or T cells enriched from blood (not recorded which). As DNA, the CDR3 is TGTGCCACTTCCATGGCAGGGGGCAGCTACGAGCAGTACTTC. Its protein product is CATSMAGGSYEQYF.